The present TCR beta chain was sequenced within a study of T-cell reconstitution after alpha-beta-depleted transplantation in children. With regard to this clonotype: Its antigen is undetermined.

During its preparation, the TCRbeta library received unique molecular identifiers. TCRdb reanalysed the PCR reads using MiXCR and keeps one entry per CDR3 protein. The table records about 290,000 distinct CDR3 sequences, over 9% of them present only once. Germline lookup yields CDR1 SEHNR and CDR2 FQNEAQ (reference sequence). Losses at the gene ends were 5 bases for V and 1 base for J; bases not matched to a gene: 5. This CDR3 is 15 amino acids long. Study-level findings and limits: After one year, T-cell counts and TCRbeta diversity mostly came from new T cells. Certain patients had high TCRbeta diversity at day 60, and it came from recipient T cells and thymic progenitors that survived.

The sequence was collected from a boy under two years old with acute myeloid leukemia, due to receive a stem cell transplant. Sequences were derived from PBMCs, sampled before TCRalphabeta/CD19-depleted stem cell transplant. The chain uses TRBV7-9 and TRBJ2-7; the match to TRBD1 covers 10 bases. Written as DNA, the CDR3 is TGTGCCAGCAGCGGAGGACAGGGGGAGTCCTACGAGCAGTACTTC. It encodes CASSGGQGESYEQYF.